This passage covers 25 T cell receptor beta chains from one sample sequenced in a study of shared clonotypes between healthy human individuals. Data came from immunoSEQ multiplex PCR; TCRdb stores just in-frame clones and leaves some out. The repertoire holds around 1.4 million clones, approximately 98.5% seen once, with about 0.35% in the top ten. Sequencing was performed on naive CD4+ T cells sorted from blood. The subset denotes: CD45RA+ positively selected. The receptors originated from a man aged 25-45 years in good health.

The chain recombines TRBV28 with TRBJ1-2; 7 positions match TRBD1. Trimming cost V 7 bases and J 5 bases; bases outside gene matches: 16. Germline V lookup: CDR1 MDHEN, CDR2 SYDVKM. The CDR3 loop spans 16 amino acids. In DNA, the CDR3 is TGTGCCAGCACGCCCACAAGGTCAGGGACAGATTATGGCTACACCTTC. Residues: CASTPTRSGTDYGYTF.

The chain carries TRBV23-1 and TRBJ2-7; either TRBD1 or TRBD2 may fit D (5 bases each). TRBV23-1 is reported as an ORF; its role is uncertain. CDR3 length: 14 residues. V was trimmed by 4 bases and J by 6 bases, leaving 16 bases between them. CDR3 residues: CASSRTGATCEQYF. In DNA form, the CDR3 reads TGCGCCAGCAGTCGAACCGGGGCCACTTGCGAGCAGTACTTC.

The chain links TRBV18 to TRBJ1-1; no definite D call. Germline V gives CDR1 KGHSH, CDR2 LQKENI. V was trimmed by 1 base and J by 0 bases, leaving 9 bases between them. The CDR3 spans 15 residues. CDR3 loop: CASSPLDGMNTEAFF. The CDR3 nucleotides read TGTGCCAGCTCACCACTGGACGGTATGAACACTGAAGCTTTCTTT.

The chain links TRBV7-6 to TRBJ2-1; the D is unclear. The CDR3 runs 13 residues. Between the trimmed V and J ends, which lost 2 bases and 8 bases, there was a span of 10 bases. Germline V CDR1 and CDR2: SGHVS, FNYEAQ. For the CDR3, the DNA is TGTGCCAGCAGCTTACTCGGGTACTATGAGCAGTTCTTC. Its translation is CASSLLGYYEQFF.

V gene TRBV2 combines with J gene TRBJ2-6, with a possible D match to TRBD1 (6 bases). V shed 8 bases and J shed 0 bases, with 8 bases lying between them. CDR1 is SNHLY, CDR2 FYNNEI, per germline. The CDR3 has 14 amino acids. CDR3 sequence (DNA): TGTGCCAGCTCAGGGGACTCTGGGGCCAACGTCCTGACTTTC. This sequence encodes CASSGDSGANVLTF.

The V gene is TRBV10-1, the J gene TRBJ1-2; 9 bases are a match to TRBD1. Per the germline V gene, CDR1 is WNHNN and CDR2 is SYGVQD (reference sequence). This CDR3 is 15 amino acids long. J gave up 1 base and V 6 bases, and 6 bases lay outside the gene matches. The CDR3 nucleotides read TGCGCCAGCAGGCCATTGACAGGGGGTAACTATGGCTACACCTTC. Translating it yields CASRPLTGGNYGYTF.

The chain has TRBV29-1 and TRBJ2-7; D is uncertain. Trimming removed 5 bases from V and 2 bases from J, with 19 bases in between. CDR1 SQVTM and CDR2 ANQGSEA come from the germline V gene. The CDR3 contains 15 residues. CDR3 amino acids: CSVSPRPARTYEQYF. Here the CDR3 DNA reads TGCAGCGTTTCCCCCCGGCCTGCCCGCACCTACGAGCAGTACTTC.

V is TRBV12-2 and J is TRBJ1-2. TRBV12-2 is given as a pseudogene. The CDR3 length is 16 residues. The CDR3 loop is CASRHLSPRKTYGYTF. CDR3 DNA sequence: TGTGCAAGTCGCCATCTATCTCCACGAAAGACCTATGGCTACACCTTC.

This chain links TRBV29-1 with TRBJ2-7; no clear D. Germline V gene data show CDR1 as SQVTM and CDR2 as ANQGSEA. Between the trimmed V and J ends, which lost 4 bases and 3 bases, there was a span of 10 bases. The CDR3 is 12 amino acids. For the CDR3, the DNA is TGCAGCGTTGGGAGTACTTACTACGAGCAGTACTTC. This sequence encodes CSVGSTYYEQYF.

The V gene is TRBV19, the J gene TRBJ1-4; no reliable D call. The V end lost 3 bases, the J end lost 6 bases, and 26 bases lay between the germline ends. The CDR3 spans 19 residues. The germline CDR1 and CDR2 sequences are LNHDA and SQIVND (reference sequence). The CDR3 DNA sequence: TGTGCCAGTAGTATCACTGGGATAATCCCGATACAAATGGATGAAAAACTGTTTTTT. Translation gives CASSITGIIPIQMDEKLFF.

This chain joins TRBV5-6 and TRBJ2-5; 10 bases line up with TRBD1. The CDR3 has 13 amino acids. The trim removed 4 bases at V and 5 bases at J, leaving 2 bases unmatched. The germline gives CDR1 SGHDT, CDR2 YYEEEE. Here the CDR3 DNA reads TGTGCCAGCAGCGTGGGACAGGGGGAGACCCAGTACTTC. This encodes CASSVGQGETQYF.

This chain links TRBV19 with TRBJ2-2; 10 bases are shared with TRBD2. V trimming: 5 bases; J trimming: 1 base; junction bases outside the gene matches: 7. This CDR3 has 17 amino acids. Germline lookup yields CDR1 LNHDA and CDR2 SQIVND (reference sequence). The CDR3 here is CASSSPRTSGNTGELFF. The CDR3 DNA reads as TGTGCCAGTAGTTCACCCCGGACTAGCGGGAACACCGGGGAGCTGTTTTTT.

The chain carries TRBV7-8 and TRBJ2-7, with 8 nucleotides matching TRBD1. J lost 6 bases, V lost 9 bases, and 13 bases had no gene match. The germline V gene encodes CDR1 SGHVS and CDR2 FQNEAQ. This CDR3 comprises 14 residues. The CDR3 DNA reads TGTGCCAGTGGCGTGGACAGGGTAGTTGGCGAGCAGTACTTC. Protein sequence: CASGVDRVVGEQYF.

This chain joins TRBV11-3 and TRBJ2-2; 7 bases align to TRBD2. This CDR3 has 17 amino acids. Germline CDR1 is SGHNT and CDR2 is YENEEA. J lost 4 bases, V lost 0 bases, and 8 bases had no gene match. Here the CDR3 reads CASSLDLVGEGTGELFF. DNA of the CDR3: TGTGCCAGCAGCTTAGATCTGGTCGGGGAGGGCACCGGGGAGCTGTTTTTT.

This chain uses TRBV18 with TRBJ1-1; D unresolved. The ends were cut back, 3 bases at V and 3 bases at J, with 2 bases in the middle. Germline V lookup: CDR1 KGHSH, CDR2 LQKENI. This CDR3 spans 11 amino acids. The chain's CDR3 is CASSPDTEAFF. In DNA, the CDR3 is TGTGCCAGCTCACCGGACACTGAAGCTTTCTTT. Based on the CDR3 plus reference TRBV18 and TRBJ1-1, the full variable domain is NAGVMQNPRHLVRRRGQEARLRCSPMKGHSHVYWYRQLPEEGLKFMVYLQKENIIDESGMPKERFSAEFPKEGPSILRIQQVVRGDSAAYFCASSPDTEAFFGQGTRLTVV.

This chain joins TRBV18 and TRBJ2-1; D perhaps matches TRBD2 (6 bases). V gave up 3 bases and J gave up 0 bases, with 12 bases separating them. CDR1 KGHSH and CDR2 LQKENI come from the germline V gene. This CDR3 is 16 amino acids long. The CDR3 loop is CASSPGLTSSYNEQFF. DNA of the CDR3: TGTGCCAGCTCACCTGGACTAACTAGCTCCTACAATGAGCAGTTCTTC.

The CDR3 is CASTRSTGFQETQYF. Here the CDR3 DNA reads TGTGCCAGCACGCGGTCTACGGGGTTTCAAGAGACCCAGTACTTC. The chain combines TRBV9 with TRBJ2-5; D possibly corresponds to TRBD2 (5 bases). This CDR3 has 15 amino acids. Trimming stripped 6 bases from V and 2 bases from J, with 17 bases between. Germline V gives CDR1 SGDLS, CDR2 YYNGEE. The complete variable domain, with remaining parts taken from reference TRBV9 and TRBJ2-5, reads DSGVTQTPKHLITATGQRVTLRCSPRSGDLSVYWYQQSLDQGLQFLIQYYNGEERAKGNILERFSAQQFPDLHSELNLSSLELGDSALYFCASTRSTGFQETQYFGPGTRLLVL.

DNA for the CDR3: TGTGCCAGCTCCCAGGGACTAGGAAACATTCAGTACTTC. Residues: CASSQGLGNIQYF. V and J are TRBV18 and TRBJ2-4; 8 bases align to TRBD2. V lost 6 bases, J lost 6 bases, and 4 bases stayed unmatched. The CDR3 is made up of 13 amino acids. Germline CDR1 KGHSH, CDR2 LQKENI. Combining the CDR3 with reference TRBV18 and TRBJ2-4 gives the whole variable domain NAGVMQNPRHLVRRRGQEARLRCSPMKGHSHVYWYRQLPEEGLKFMVYLQKENIIDESGMPKERFSAEFPKEGPSILRIQQVVRGDSAAYFCASSQGLGNIQYFGAGTRLSVL.

J is TRBJ2-3 and V is TRBV14, with unresolved D. The CDR3 consists of 14 residues. Germline V gives CDR1 SGHDN, CDR2 FVKESK. The V gene lost 2 bases and the J gene lost 5 bases, with 11 bases spanning the gap. CDR3 in amino acids: CASSQFTSRDTQYF. In nucleotides, the CDR3 is TGTGCCAGCAGCCAATTCACGTCGAGAGATACGCAGTATTTT.

The chain employs TRBV5-1 and TRBJ2-1, with TRBD2 identical over 11 bases. J gave up 4 bases and V 2 bases, and 8 bases lay outside the gene matches. Germline CDR1 is SGHRS and CDR2 is YFSETQ. This CDR3 has 17 amino acids. CDR3 DNA: TGCGCCAGCAGCTTAGTGGAGGGGACTAGCGGATACAATGAGCAGTTCTTC. Its protein product is CASSLVEGTSGYNEQFF.

With regard to this clone: This specimen includes other DNA sequences encoding the same CDR3. The rearrangement joins TRBV28 to TRBJ2-7; D is ambiguous. The CDR3 extends over 13 amino acids. Trimming pared 3 bases from V and 2 bases from J, leaving 8 bases between. Per germline, CDR1 MDHEN and CDR2 SYDVKM. The CDR3 region has the DNA TGTGCCAGCAGTTTGATTGGTCCCTACGAGCAGTACTTC. This gives the protein CASSLIGPYEQYF.

The V and J genes are TRBV7-2 and TRBJ2-5; the match to TRBD2 covers 7 bases. This CDR3 is built from 15 residues. Germline trimming cut 3 bases from V and 1 base from J; bases unmatched to any gene: 5. Germline CDR1 and CDR2: SGHTA and FQGNSA. CDR3 coding DNA: TGTGCCAGCAGCTTTGCTAGCGGAATCCAAGAGACCCAGTACTTC. Translating it yields CASSFASGIQETQYF.

This chain links TRBV9 with TRBJ2-3; 7 positions match TRBD2. Trimming removed 2 bases from V and 2 bases from J; junction bases left unmatched: 8. This CDR3 is built from 16 residues. Germline V gives CDR1 SGDLS, CDR2 YYNGEE. In nucleotides, the CDR3 is TGTGCCAGCAGCGTTTCTAGCGGAATTTACACAGATACGCAGTATTTT. This translates into CASSVSSGIYTDTQYF.

The gene calls are TRBV15 and TRBJ2-5; D not certain. Germline CDR1 LNHNV, CDR2 YYDKDF (reference sequence). Trimming took 1 base from V and 2 from J, leaving 14 bases between them. The CDR3 length is 16 residues. DNA for the CDR3: TGTGCCACCAGCAGAGTAGCAGGCCGCGGTCAAGAGACCCAGTACTTC. Encoded protein: CATSRVAGRGQETQYF.

V usage is TRBV30 and J usage is TRBJ2-1; 8 nucleotides align to TRBD2. The germline V gene encodes CDR1 GTSNPN and CDR2 SVGIG (reference sequence). CDR3 size: 12 residues. Losses at the gene ends were 7 bases for V and 4 bases for J; bases not matched to a gene: 3. DNA for the CDR3: TGTGCCTCGGGACTAGTTTACAATGAGCAGTTCTTC. The encoded protein is CASGLVYNEQFF.